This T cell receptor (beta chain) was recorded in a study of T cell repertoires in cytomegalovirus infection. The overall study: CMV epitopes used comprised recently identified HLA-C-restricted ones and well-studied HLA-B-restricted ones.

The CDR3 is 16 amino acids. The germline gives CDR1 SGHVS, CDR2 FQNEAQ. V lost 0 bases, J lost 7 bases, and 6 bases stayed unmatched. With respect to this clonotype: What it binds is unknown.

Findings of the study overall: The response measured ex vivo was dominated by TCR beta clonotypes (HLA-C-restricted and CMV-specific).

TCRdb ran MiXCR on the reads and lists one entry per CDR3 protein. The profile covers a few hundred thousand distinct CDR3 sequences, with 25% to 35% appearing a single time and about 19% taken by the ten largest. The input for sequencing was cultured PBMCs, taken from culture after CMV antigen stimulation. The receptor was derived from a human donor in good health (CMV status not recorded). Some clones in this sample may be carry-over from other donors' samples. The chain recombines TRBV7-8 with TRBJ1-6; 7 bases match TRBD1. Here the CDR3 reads CASSLARWDRNSPLHF. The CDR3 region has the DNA TGTGCCAGCAGCTTAGCGCGGTGGGACAGAAATTCACCCCTCCACTTT.